The 21 T cell receptor beta chains listed next were all sequenced from one sample in a study of cytomegalovirus exposure and HLA in healthy donors. 13 Jbeta primers and 60 Vbeta primers were used for the PCR. Produced via immunoSEQ multiplex PCR; TCRdb's table is partial and in-frame only. The sample lists roughly 110,000 clones, roughly 80% occurring once. Sequenced: PBMCs. The receptors were gathered from a woman under 40 in good health and CMV-seropositive.

The gene calls are TRBV7-9 and TRBJ2-7; D might be TRBD2 (6 bases). Per the germline V gene, CDR1 is SEHNR and CDR2 is FQNEAQ (reference sequence). Trimming took 5 bases from V and 2 from J, leaving 7 bases between them. There are 12 residues in the CDR3. The CDR3: CASSRLAYEQYF. CDR3 bases: TGTGCCAGCAGCAGACTAGCCTACGAGCAGTACTTC.

The J gene is TRBJ2-3, the V gene TRBV29-1; TRBD2 agrees at 9 bases. The CDR3 is made up of 14 amino acids. J lost 3 bases, V lost 6 bases, and 7 bases had no gene match. From germline, CDR1 is SQVTM and CDR2 ANQGSEA. CDR3 sequence: CSVYSGSGTDTQYF. Here the CDR3 DNA reads TGCAGCGTCTATAGCGGGAGTGGGACAGATACGCAGTATTTT.

The rearrangement uses TRBV10-3 and TRBJ1-1; 8 bases align to TRBD1. The CDR3 runs 17 residues. V shed 10 bases and J 7 bases; nucleotides not matched to a gene: 23. The germline gives CDR1 ENHRY, CDR2 SYGVKD. The CDR3 loop reads CASSPHPTGVVRIEAFF. In DNA form, the CDR3 reads TGTGCCAGCAGCCCCCACCCGACAGGGGTCGTTCGAATTGAAGCTTTCTTT.

This chain connects TRBV10-3 to TRBJ2-1, with 14 positions matching TRBD2. Trimming cost V 4 bases and J 1 base; bases outside gene matches: 6. Germline V gene lookup returns CDR1 ENHRY and CDR2 SYGVKD. This CDR3 is built from 18 residues. The CDR3 loop reads CAISAGTSGSGSYNEQFF. CDR3 nucleotide sequence: TGTGCCATCAGTGCCGGGACTAGCGGGAGTGGTTCCTACAATGAGCAGTTCTTC.

The chain carries TRBV11-3 and TRBJ2-3, with D possibly being TRBD2 (5 bases). CDR3 length: 12 residues. Germline V CDR1 and CDR2: SGHNT, YENEEA. V was cut by 4 bases and J by 3 bases, with 5 bases left in between. The CDR3, as DNA: TGTGCCAGCAGCTCGGGGACAGATACGCAGTATTTT. Translating gives CASSSGTDTQYF.

V gene TRBV5-1 combines with J gene TRBJ2-3, with TRBD1 identical over 8 bases. This CDR3 is 17 amino acids long. V trimming: 6 bases; J trimming: 2 bases; junction bases outside the gene matches: 14. The germline V gene has CDR1 SGHRS and CDR2 YFSETQ. CDR3 sequence (DNA): TGCGCCAGCACCCGCAATGGAGGACAGGGATCCACAGATACGCAGTATTTT. Translated, it gives CASTRNGGQGSTDTQYF.

The chain uses TRBV16 and TRBJ2-7; tentative D call: TRBD2 (5 bases). Germline loops: CDR1 KGHSY, CDR2 FQNENV. The CDR3 contains 13 residues. Trimming cost V 4 bases and J 4 bases, with 11 bases left between them. The DNA of the CDR3 is TGTGCCAGCAGCCCCCGGGGTCCTTACGAGCAGTACTTC. As protein: CASSPRGPYEQYF.

This clone was observed a few times. The V gene is TRBV4-1, the J gene TRBJ1-3; weak D call: TRBD1 (6 bases). Germline values: CDR1 MGHRA, CDR2 YSYEKL. V was cut by 1 base and J by 4 bases, with 14 bases left in between. The CDR3 is 16 amino acids. In DNA form, the CDR3 reads TGCGCCAGCAGCCAAGGTTTTTCAGGGGTAGGAAACACCATATATTTT. Amino acids: CASSQGFSGVGNTIYF.

The V gene is TRBV18, the J gene TRBJ1-5; 9 bases agree with TRBD1. The CDR3 has 16 residues. The germline gives CDR1 KGHSH, CDR2 LQKENI. J was trimmed by 6 bases and V by 3 bases; bases with no gene match: 9. CDR3 nucleotide sequence: TGTGCCAGCTCACCCCCCGGGACAGGGACGGGTCAGCCCCAGCATTTT. It codes for CASSPPGTGTGQPQHF.

This chain joins TRBV11-3 and TRBJ1-4; D remains ambiguous. This CDR3 is 17 amino acids long. Germline values: CDR1 SGHNT, CDR2 YENEEA. V was clipped by 1 base and J by 0 bases, with 12 bases between them. This chain's CDR3 is CASSLVGKEATNEKLFF. As DNA, the CDR3 is TGTGCCAGCAGCTTAGTAGGGAAGGAGGCAACTAATGAAAAACTGTTTTTT.

CDR3 loop: CASSLGQGYNEQFF. The CDR3 coding sequence is TGTGCCAGCAGCTTAGGACAGGGTTACAATGAGCAGTTCTTC. The chain couples TRBV7-3 to TRBJ2-1; 8 bases map to TRBD1. Germline CDR1 reads SGHTA; CDR2 reads FQGTGA. CDR3 length: 14 amino acids. Trimming took 2 bases from V and 4 from J; bases not matched to a gene: 1.

CDR3 sequence (DNA): TGTGCCAGCAGTGAAGAAGGACACGCTACGGTCTACGAGCAGTACTTC. Protein: CASSEEGHATVYEQYF. The chain uses TRBV6-1 and TRBJ2-7, with a weak D call TRBD1 (5 bases). V was trimmed by 1 base and J by 3 bases, leaving 16 bases between them. There are 16 residues in the CDR3. CDR1 and CDR2 from the germline V gene are MNHNS and SASEGT.

This chain links TRBV12-5 with TRBJ2-2; TRBD1 matches at 7 bases. This CDR3 spans 16 amino acids. The ends lost 2 bases at V and 5 bases at J; junction bases unmatched: 8. The germline V gene encodes CDR1 LGHNT and CDR2 FRNRAP. In DNA form, the CDR3 reads TGTGCTAGTGGTTTGCCCTGGGACAGCACAACCGGGGAGCTGTTTTTT. Protein sequence: CASGLPWDSTTGELFF.

This clone was observed once. The chain is built from TRBV7-9 and TRBJ2-1, with 7 bases aligning to TRBD1. Losses at the gene ends were 1 base for V and 7 bases for J; bases not matched to a gene: 7. From germline, CDR1 is SEHNR and CDR2 FQNEAQ (reference sequence). The CDR3 length is 15 residues. The CDR3 nucleotides read TGTGCCAGCAGCTTAGAGGGGGCCTCTACTAATGAGCAGTTCTTC. Translation: CASSLEGASTNEQFF.

The chain couples TRBV2 to TRBJ2-1; 10 nucleotides line up with TRBD1. Germline CDR1 SNHLY, CDR2 FYNNEI. The CDR3 totals 15 residues. V was clipped by 6 bases and J by 4 bases; unmatched bases: 6. CDR3 DNA: TGTGCCAGCAGCGGAGGGGGACAGGGGTACAATGAGCAGTTCTTC. As protein: CASSGGGQGYNEQFF.

The chain recombines TRBV5-1 with TRBJ1-2, with D unclear. The V gene lost 0 bases and the J gene lost 0 bases, with 6 bases spanning the gap. This CDR3 has 14 residues. Per germline, CDR1 SGHRS and CDR2 YFSETQ. CDR3 protein: CASSLATANYGYTF. Here the CDR3 DNA reads TGCGCCAGCAGCTTGGCTACAGCTAACTATGGCTACACCTTC.

The V gene is TRBV11-3, the J gene TRBJ1-3; no reliable D call. The CDR3 spans 15 residues. V was trimmed by 3 bases and J by 4 bases, leaving 13 bases between them. CDR1 is SGHNT and CDR2 is YENEEA in the germline V gene. The chain's CDR3 is CASSFHPSSGNTIYF. The CDR3, as DNA: TGTGCCAGCAGCTTTCACCCAAGTAGCGGAAACACCATATATTTT.

V and J are TRBV2 and TRBJ2-1; 7 bases are shared with TRBD2. CDR3 length: 12 amino acids. J was trimmed by 12 bases and V by 3 bases; bases with no gene match: 5. Looked up from germline, CDR1 is SNHLY and CDR2 is FYNNEI. Here the CDR3 reads CASSDRSGMQFF. CDR3 nucleotides: TGTGCCAGCAGTGATCGGAGCGGGATGCAGTTCTTC.

The V call is TRBV10-1, the J call TRBJ2-1; D is perhaps TRBD1 (5 bases). The CDR3 has 14 residues. Germline values: CDR1 WNHNN, CDR2 SYGVQD (reference sequence). Trimming removed 4 bases from V and 5 bases from J, with 12 bases in between. CDR3 DNA: TGCGCCAGCAGTGGGGGCACAGGCAACAATGAGCAGTTCTTC. It encodes CASSGGTGNNEQFF.

The chain recombines TRBV25-1 with TRBJ2-2; D unclear. The CDR3 is 15 residues long. Per germline, CDR1 MGHDK and CDR2 SYGVNS. The V end lost 5 bases, the J end lost 0 bases, and 10 bases lay between the germline ends. CDR3 residues: CASSIGQANTGELFF. In DNA form, the CDR3 reads TGTGCCAGCAGTATTGGGCAAGCGAACACCGGGGAGCTGTTTTTT.

The genes are TRBV6-1 and TRBJ2-1; 7 bases fit TRBD2. The germline V gene has CDR1 MNHNS and CDR2 SASEGT. V was pared by 8 bases and J by 6 bases, with 10 bases of the junction left unmatched. The CDR3 runs 14 residues. CDR3 nucleotides: TGTGCCAGCGACTCGGCGGGGGTGGGCAATGAGCAGTTCTTC. Encoded protein: CASDSAGVGNEQFF.